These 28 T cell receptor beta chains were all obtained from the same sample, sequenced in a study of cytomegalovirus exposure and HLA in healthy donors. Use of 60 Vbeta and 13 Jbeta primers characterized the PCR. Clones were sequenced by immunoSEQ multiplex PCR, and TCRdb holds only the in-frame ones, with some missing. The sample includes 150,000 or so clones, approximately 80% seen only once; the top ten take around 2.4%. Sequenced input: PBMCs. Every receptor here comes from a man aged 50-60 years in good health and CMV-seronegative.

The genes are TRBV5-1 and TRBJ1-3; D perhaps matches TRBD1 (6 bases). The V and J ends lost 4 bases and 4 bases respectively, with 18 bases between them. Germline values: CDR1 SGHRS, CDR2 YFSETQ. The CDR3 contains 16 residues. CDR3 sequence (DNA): TGCGCCAGCAGCCAACAGGTGGGGGCTACAGGAAACACCATATATTTT. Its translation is CASSQQVGATGNTIYF.

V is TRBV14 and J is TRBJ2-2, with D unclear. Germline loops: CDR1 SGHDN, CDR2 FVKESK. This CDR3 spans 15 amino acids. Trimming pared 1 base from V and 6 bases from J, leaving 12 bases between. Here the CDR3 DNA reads TGTGCCAGCAGCCAAGTTACAGCCCAGTCCGGGGAGCTGTTTTTT. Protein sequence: CASSQVTAQSGELFF. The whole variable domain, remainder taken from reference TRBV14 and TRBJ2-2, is EAGVTQFPSHSVIEKGQTVTLRCDPISGHDNLYWYRRVMGKEIKFLLHFVKESKQDESGMPNNRFLAERTGGTYSTLKVQPAELEDSGVYFCASSQVTAQSGELFFGEGSRLTVL.

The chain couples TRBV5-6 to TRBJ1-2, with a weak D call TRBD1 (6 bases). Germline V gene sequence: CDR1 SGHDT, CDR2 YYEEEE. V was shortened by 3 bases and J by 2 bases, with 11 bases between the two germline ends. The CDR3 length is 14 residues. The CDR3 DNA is TGTGCCAGCAGCTCGAAGACAGGAAACTATGGCTACACCTTC. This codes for CASSSKTGNYGYTF.

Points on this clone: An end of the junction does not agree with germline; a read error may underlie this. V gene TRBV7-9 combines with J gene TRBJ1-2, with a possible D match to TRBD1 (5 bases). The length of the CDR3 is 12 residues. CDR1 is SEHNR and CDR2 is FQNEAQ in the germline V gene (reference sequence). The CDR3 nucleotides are TGTTCCAGCAGCTTAGTTGGGGGGGGCTACACCTTC. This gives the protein CSSSLVGGGYTF. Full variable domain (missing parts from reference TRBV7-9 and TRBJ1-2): DTGVSQNPRHKITKRGQNVTFRCDPISEHNRLYWYRQTLGQGPEFLTYFQNEAQLEKSRLLSDRFSAERPKGSFSTLEIQRTEQGDSAMYLCSSSLVGGGYTFGSGTRLTVV.

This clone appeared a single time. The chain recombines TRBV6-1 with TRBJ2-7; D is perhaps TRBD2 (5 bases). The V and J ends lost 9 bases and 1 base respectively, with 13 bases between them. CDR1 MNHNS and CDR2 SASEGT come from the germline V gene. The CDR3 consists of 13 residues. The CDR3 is CASVREKSYEQYF. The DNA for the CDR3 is TGTGCCAGTGTAAGGGAGAAGTCCTACGAGCAGTACTTC.

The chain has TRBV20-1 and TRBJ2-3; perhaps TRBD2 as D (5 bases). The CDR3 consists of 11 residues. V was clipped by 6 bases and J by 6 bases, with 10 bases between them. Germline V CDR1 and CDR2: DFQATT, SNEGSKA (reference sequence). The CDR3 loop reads CSAPLGDTQYF. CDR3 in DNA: TGCAGTGCCCCACTAGGGGATACGCAGTATTTT.

The CDR3 nucleotides read TGTGCCAGCAGTACCTACTACGAGCAGTACTTC. It specifies CASSTYYEQYF. The V call is TRBV25-1, the J call TRBJ2-7, with D unclear. V lost 5 bases, J lost 3 bases, and 5 bases lay in between. CDR1 is MGHDK and CDR2 is SYGVNS in the germline V gene. The CDR3 loop spans 11 amino acids.

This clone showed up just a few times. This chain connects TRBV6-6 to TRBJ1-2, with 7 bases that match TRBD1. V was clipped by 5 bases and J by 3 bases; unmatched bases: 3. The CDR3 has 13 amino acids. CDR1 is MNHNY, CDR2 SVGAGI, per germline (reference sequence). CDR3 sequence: CASSDTGDYGYTF. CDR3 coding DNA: TGTGCCAGCAGTGACACAGGGGACTATGGCTACACCTTC.

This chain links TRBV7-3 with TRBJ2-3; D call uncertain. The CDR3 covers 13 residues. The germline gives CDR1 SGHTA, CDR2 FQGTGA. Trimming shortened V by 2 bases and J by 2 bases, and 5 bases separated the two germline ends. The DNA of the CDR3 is TGTGCCAGCAGCTTAGAGTCCACAGATACGCAGTATTTT. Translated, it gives CASSLESTDTQYF.

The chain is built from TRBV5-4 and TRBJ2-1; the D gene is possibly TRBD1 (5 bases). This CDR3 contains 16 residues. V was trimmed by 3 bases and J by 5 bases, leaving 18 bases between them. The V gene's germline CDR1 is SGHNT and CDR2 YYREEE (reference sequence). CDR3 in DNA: TGTGCCAGCAGCTACGATTTCAGGGTTGTCGACAATGAGCAGTTCTTC. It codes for CASSYDFRVVDNEQFF.

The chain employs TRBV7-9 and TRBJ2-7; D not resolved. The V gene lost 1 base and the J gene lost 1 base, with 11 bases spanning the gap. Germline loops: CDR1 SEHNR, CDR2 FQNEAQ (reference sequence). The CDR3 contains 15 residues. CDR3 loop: CASSLGIGTSYEQYF. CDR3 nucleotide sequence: TGTGCCAGCAGCTTAGGTATCGGTACGTCCTACGAGCAGTACTTC.

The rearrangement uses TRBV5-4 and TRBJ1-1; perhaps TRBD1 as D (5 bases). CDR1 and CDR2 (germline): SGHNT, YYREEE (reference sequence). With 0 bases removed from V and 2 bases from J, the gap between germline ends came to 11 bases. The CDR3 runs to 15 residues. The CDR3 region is CASSLEEGLNTEAFF. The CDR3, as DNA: TGTGCCAGCAGCTTGGAGGAGGGACTAAACACTGAAGCTTTCTTT. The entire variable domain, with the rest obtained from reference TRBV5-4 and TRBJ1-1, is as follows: ETGVTQSPTHLIKTRGQQVTLRCSSQSGHNTVSWYQQALGQGPQFIFQYYREEENGRGNFPPRFSGLQFPNYSSELNVNALELDDSALYLCASSLEEGLNTEAFFGQGTRLTVV.

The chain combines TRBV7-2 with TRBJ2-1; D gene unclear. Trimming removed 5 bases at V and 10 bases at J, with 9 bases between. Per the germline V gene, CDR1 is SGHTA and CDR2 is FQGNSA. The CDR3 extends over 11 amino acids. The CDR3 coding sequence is TGTGCCAGCAGCCCGCAACTCGAGCAGTTCTTC. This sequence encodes CASSPQLEQFF.

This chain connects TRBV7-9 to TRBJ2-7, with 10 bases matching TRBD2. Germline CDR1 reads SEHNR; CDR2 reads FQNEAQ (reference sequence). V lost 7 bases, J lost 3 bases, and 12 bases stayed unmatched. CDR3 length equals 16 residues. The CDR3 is CASNSLGLAGDYEQYF. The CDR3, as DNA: TGTGCCAGCAATTCCCTCGGGCTAGCGGGAGACTACGAGCAGTACTTC.

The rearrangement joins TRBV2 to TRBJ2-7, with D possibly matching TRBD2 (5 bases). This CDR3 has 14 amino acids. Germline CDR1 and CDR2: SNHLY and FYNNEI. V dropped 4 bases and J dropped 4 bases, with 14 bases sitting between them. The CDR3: CASSGMGARYEQYF. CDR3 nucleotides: TGTGCCAGCAGTGGGATGGGAGCGCGGTACGAGCAGTACTTC.

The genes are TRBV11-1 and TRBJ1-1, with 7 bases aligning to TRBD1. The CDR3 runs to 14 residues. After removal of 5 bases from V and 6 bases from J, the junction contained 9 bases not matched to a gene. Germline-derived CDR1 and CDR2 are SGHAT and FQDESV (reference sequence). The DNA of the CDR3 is TGTGCCAGCAGCCGAGAGACAGGGCGCGCTGAAGCTTTCTTT. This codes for CASSRETGRAEAFF.

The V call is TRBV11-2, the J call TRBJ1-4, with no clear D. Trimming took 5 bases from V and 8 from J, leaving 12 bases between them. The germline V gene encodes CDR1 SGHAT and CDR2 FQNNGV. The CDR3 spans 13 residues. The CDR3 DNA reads TGTGCCAGCAGCCGGACTCGAGAGGAAAAACTGTTTTTT. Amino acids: CASSRTREEKLFF.

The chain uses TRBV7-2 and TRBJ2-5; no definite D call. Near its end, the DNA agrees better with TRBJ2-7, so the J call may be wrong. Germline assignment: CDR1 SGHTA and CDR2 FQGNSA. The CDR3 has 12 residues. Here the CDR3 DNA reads TGTGCCAGCAGCCCCGCTCCCTACGAGCAGTACTTC. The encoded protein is CASSPAPYEQYF.

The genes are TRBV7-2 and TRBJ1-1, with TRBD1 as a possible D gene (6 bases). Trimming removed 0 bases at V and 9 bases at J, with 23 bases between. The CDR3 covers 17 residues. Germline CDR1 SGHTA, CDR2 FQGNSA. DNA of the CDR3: TGTGCCAGCAGCTTAGCGGGGGACACCTCTCGGCTTACGCAAGCTTTCTTT. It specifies CASSLAGDTSRLTQAFF. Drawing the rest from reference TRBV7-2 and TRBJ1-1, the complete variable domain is GAGVSQSPSNKVTEKGKDVELRCDPISGHTALYWYRQSLGQGLEFLIYFQGNSAPDKSGLPSDRFSAERTGGSVSTLTIQRTQQEDSAVYLCASSLAGDTSRLTQAFFGQGTRLTVV.

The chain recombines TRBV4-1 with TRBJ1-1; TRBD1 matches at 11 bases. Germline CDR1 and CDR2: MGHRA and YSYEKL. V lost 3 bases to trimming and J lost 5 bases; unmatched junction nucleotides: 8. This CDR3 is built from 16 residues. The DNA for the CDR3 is TGCGCCAGCAGCCACGGACAGGGGGCTCTGAGGACTGAAGCTTTCTTT. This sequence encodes CASSHGQGALRTEAFF.

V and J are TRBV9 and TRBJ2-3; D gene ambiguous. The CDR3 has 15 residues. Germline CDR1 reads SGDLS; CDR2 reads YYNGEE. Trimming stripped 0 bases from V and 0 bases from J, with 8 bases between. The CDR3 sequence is CASSVDLLSTDTQYF. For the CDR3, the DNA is TGTGCCAGCAGCGTAGATCTGTTGAGCACAGATACGCAGTATTTT.

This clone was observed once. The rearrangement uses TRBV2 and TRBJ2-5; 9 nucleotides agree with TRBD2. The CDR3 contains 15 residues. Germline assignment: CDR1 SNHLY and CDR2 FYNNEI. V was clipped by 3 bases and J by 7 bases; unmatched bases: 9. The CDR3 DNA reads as TGTGCCAGCAGTGACCTCCCGCAAGCGGGAGGGACCCAGTACTTC. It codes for CASSDLPQAGGTQYF.

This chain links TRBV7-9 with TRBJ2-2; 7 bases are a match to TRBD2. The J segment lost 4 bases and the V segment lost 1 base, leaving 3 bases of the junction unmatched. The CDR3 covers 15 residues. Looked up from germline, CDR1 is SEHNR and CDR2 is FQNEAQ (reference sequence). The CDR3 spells CASSLGGGLTGELFF. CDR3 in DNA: TGTGCCAGCAGCTTAGGCGGGGGACTCACCGGGGAGCTGTTTTTT.

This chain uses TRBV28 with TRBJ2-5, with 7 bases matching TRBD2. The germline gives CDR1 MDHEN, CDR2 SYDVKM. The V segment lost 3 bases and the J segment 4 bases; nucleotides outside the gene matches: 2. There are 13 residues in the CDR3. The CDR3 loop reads CASSFGEGETQYF. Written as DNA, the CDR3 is TGTGCCAGCAGTTTCGGGGAGGGAGAGACCCAGTACTTC.

As DNA, the CDR3 is TGTGCCAGCAGTGCCGACAGGACCAGAGTGTTAAACTATGGCTACACCTTC. This translates into CASSADRTRVLNYGYTF. The V and J genes are TRBV6-1 and TRBJ1-2; D is possibly TRBD1 (6 bases). The V end was cut by 4 bases, the J end by 2 bases, with 20 bases between. Germline V gives CDR1 MNHNS, CDR2 SASEGT. This CDR3 is built from 17 residues.

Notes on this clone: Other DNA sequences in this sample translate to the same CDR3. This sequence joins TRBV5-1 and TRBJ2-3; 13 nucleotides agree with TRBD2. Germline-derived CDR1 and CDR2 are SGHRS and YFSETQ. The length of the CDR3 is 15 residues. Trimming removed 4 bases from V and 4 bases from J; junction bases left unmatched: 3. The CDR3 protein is CASSPGLAGADTQYF. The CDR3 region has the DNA TGCGCCAGCAGCCCTGGACTAGCGGGAGCAGATACGCAGTATTTT. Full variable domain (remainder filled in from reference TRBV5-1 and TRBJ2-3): KAGVTQTPRYLIKTRGQQVTLSCSPISGHRSVSWYQQTPGQGLQFLFEYFSETQRNKGNFPGRFSGRQFSNSRSEMNVSTLELGDSALYLCASSPGLAGADTQYFGPGTRLTVL.

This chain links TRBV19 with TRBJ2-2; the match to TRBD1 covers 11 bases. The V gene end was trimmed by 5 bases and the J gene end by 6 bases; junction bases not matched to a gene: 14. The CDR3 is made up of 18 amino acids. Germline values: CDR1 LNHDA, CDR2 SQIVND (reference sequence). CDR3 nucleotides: TGTGCCAGTAGTCCCTTGCCGGGACAGGGGGTAAACCCCGGGGAGCTGTTTTTT. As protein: CASSPLPGQGVNPGELFF.

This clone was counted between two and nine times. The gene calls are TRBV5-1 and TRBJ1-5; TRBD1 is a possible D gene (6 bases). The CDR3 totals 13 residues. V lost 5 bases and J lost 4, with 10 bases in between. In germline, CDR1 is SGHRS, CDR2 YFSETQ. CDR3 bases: TGCGCCAGCAGTTCCGGACAGAATCAGCCCCAGCATTTT. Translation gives CASSSGQNQPQHF.